The clone carrying this T cell receptor (beta chain) was seen at least ten times. The antigen is not known. This entry is derived from a study of T cells in Graves' hyperthyroidism and ophthalmopathy. Study observations and caveats: Most clonotypes that expanded in the thyroid above 0.001 also showed up in blood. A model using 13 V-J features told ophthalmopathy apart from stable hyperthyroidism.

Germline assignment: CDR1 SGHDN and CDR2 FVKESK. This CDR3 contains 12 residues. Trimming left V 3 bases short and J 6 bases short, with 5 bases between. With a duration under 2 months, the hyperthyroidism was newly diagnosed in patients aged 18 to 65. TCR beta CDR3 regions were amplified from RNA transcripts. The HTBI primer set was used in a first-round RT-PCR of the TCR CDR3. Each CDR3 protein gets one entry after TCRdb re-called the multiplex PCR reads with MiXCR. This sample has a few hundred thousand distinct CDR3 sequences, with 15% to 18% found just once. The sequenced sample consisted of blood. This clonotype was obtained from a woman in her 30s with Graves' hyperthyroidism. This chain connects TRBV14 to TRBJ2-2, with a tentative D call TRBD2 (5 bases). The DNA of the CDR3 is TGTGCCAGCAGCCACGGGGCCGGGGAGCTGTTTTTT. Residues: CASSHGAGELFF.